Below, 22 T cell receptor beta chains from the same sample are listed, as sequenced in a study of PD-L1 blockade in urothelial cancer. Clones were read by immunoSEQ multiplex PCR, and TCRdb kept only the in-frame ones, dropping some. This table has 50,000 to 55,000 clones, about 86% appearing once. Time point given: pretreatment peripheral blood. This specimen consisted of PBMCs, obtained around atezolizumab (anti-PD-L1) treatment. The receptors derive from a man aged 60 to 69 with urothelial cancer.

This chain uses TRBV6-4 with TRBJ2-2; possibly TRBD1 for D (6 bases). Trimming took off 8 bases at V and 3 bases at J, with 10 bases between the two ends. Germline V gene lookup returns CDR1 MRHNA and CDR2 SNTAGT. The CDR3 is 13 residues long. The CDR3 region is CASQEGDTGELFF. The CDR3 DNA reads as TGTGCCAGCCAAGAGGGGGACACCGGGGAGCTGTTTTTT.

The chain carries TRBV30 and TRBJ1-2; D gene uncertain. The V end lost 2 bases, the J end lost 5 bases, and 12 bases lay between the germline ends. The CDR3 runs to 13 residues. CDR1 is GTSNPN and CDR2 is SVGIG in the germline V gene (reference sequence). CDR3 nucleotides: TGTGCCTGGAGTCCACCAGCAGGATATGGCTACACCTTC. Its protein is CAWSPPAGYGYTF.

The chain combines TRBV5-1 with TRBJ2-5; D perhaps matches TRBD2 (6 bases). The V and J ends lost 4 bases and 2 bases respectively, with 9 bases between them. The CDR3 extends over 13 amino acids. Looked up from germline, CDR1 is SGHRS and CDR2 is YFSETQ. CDR3 amino acids: CASSAGPQETQYF. The CDR3 nucleotides read TGCGCCAGCAGCGCGGGGCCTCAAGAGACCCAGTACTTC.

This clone showed up just once. This chain uses TRBV19 with TRBJ1-2; D not resolved. V was pared by 1 base and J by 0 bases, with 6 bases between. Germline lookup yields CDR1 LNHDA and CDR2 SQIVND (reference sequence). This CDR3 has 14 residues. The CDR3 sequence: CASSIGRANYGYTF. DNA of the CDR3: TGTGCCAGTAGTATAGGCCGAGCTAACTATGGCTACACCTTC.

This sequence joins TRBV27 and TRBJ2-7; D is unresolved. The CDR3 consists of 13 residues. Per the germline V gene, CDR1 is MNHEY and CDR2 is SMNVEV (reference sequence). V was clipped by 6 bases and J by 2 bases, with 11 bases between them. The CDR3 here is CASSLTTAYEQYF. CDR3 nucleotide sequence: TGTGCCAGCAGCCTAACTACGGCCTACGAGCAGTACTTC.

This sequence joins TRBV5-1 and TRBJ2-7; possible D gene TRBD2, 5 bases. V lost 4 bases and J 5 bases, leaving 19 bases between the germline ends. The CDR3 has 15 amino acids. Germline V gene lookup returns CDR1 SGHRS and CDR2 YFSETQ. The CDR3 spells CASSLRFGDNHEQYF. The CDR3 DNA reads as TGCGCCAGCAGCCTACGGTTCGGGGATAACCACGAGCAGTACTTC.

The chain is built from TRBV29-1 and TRBJ2-4, with TRBD1 matching over 8 bases. The V and J ends lost 0 bases and 7 bases, in that order; junction bases with no gene match: 2. The CDR3 runs 13 residues. Germline CDR1 reads SQVTM; CDR2 reads ANQGSEA. Here the CDR3 DNA reads TGCAGCGTTGAAGACTACAGGGGGAACATTCAGTACTTC. It yields the protein CSVEDYRGNIQYF. Using reference TRBV29-1 and TRBJ2-4 for the parts outside the CDR3, the full variable domain is SAVISQKPSRDICQRGTSLTIQCQVDSQVTMMFWYRQQPGQSLTLIATANQGSEATYESGFVIDKFPISRPNLTFSTLTVSNMSPEDSSIYLCSVEDYRGNIQYFGAGTRLSVL.

The chain carries TRBV15 and TRBJ2-3; 14 positions agree with TRBD2. The CDR3 is 16 residues long. V lost 2 bases, J lost 5 bases, and 3 bases stayed unmatched. CDR1 is LNHNV, CDR2 YYDKDF, per germline (reference sequence). The CDR3: CATSRLGTSGGDTQYF. For the CDR3, the DNA is TGTGCCACCAGCAGACTTGGGACTAGCGGGGGAGATACGCAGTATTTT.

The CDR3: CASSTSDRAYEQYF. DNA of the CDR3: TGTGCCAGCAGTACTTCTGACAGGGCCTACGAGCAGTACTTC. The chain recombines TRBV27 with TRBJ2-7; 7 nucleotides agree with TRBD1. With V trimmed by 5 bases and J by 2 bases, 6 bases remained unmatched. This CDR3 spans 14 amino acids. Germline V gene sequence: CDR1 MNHEY, CDR2 SMNVEV (reference sequence).

A few counts support this clone. The rearrangement uses TRBV6-5 and TRBJ1-2; 7 bases match TRBD1. The germline CDR1 and CDR2 sequences are MNHEY and SVGAGI. The trim removed 4 bases at V and 3 bases at J, leaving 8 bases unmatched. The CDR3 contains 15 residues. The CDR3 spells CASSWMFGTDYGYTF. The CDR3 DNA reads as TGTGCCAGCAGTTGGATGTTCGGGACAGACTATGGCTACACCTTC.

The chain carries TRBV18 and TRBJ1-4, with 9 bases aligning to TRBD1. Trimming took 3 bases from V and 3 from J; bases not matched to a gene: 2. Germline V CDR1 and CDR2: KGHSH, LQKENI. The CDR3 totals 15 residues. The CDR3 DNA sequence: TGTGCCAGCTCACCGGGGACAGGGCCTAATGAAAAACTGTTTTTT. Translated: CASSPGTGPNEKLFF.

The genes are TRBV5-1 and TRBJ1-4; D is uncertain. V shed 2 bases and J shed 2 bases, with 13 bases lying between them. CDR3 length: 16 amino acids. Looked up from germline, CDR1 is SGHRS and CDR2 is YFSETQ. The CDR3 spells CASSFSTSTTNEKLFF. The CDR3 DNA follows: TGCGCCAGCAGCTTTTCGACTAGCACGACTAATGAAAAACTGTTTTTT.

The rearrangement joins TRBV18 to TRBJ1-2; D ambiguous. Germline loops: CDR1 KGHSH, CDR2 LQKENI. Trimming pared 1 base from V and 8 bases from J, leaving 14 bases between. The CDR3 runs 14 residues. CDR3 protein: CASSPLAAPDGYTF. DNA of the CDR3: TGTGCCAGCTCACCACTTGCGGCGCCAGACGGCTACACCTTC. Drawing the rest from reference TRBV18 and TRBJ1-2, the complete variable domain is NAGVMQNPRHLVRRRGQEARLRCSPMKGHSHVYWYRQLPEEGLKFMVYLQKENIIDESGMPKERFSAEFPKEGPSILRIQQVVRGDSAAYFCASSPLAAPDGYTFGSGTRLTVV.

This chain connects TRBV5-1 to TRBJ1-5; 7 bases line up with TRBD1. The CDR3 covers 15 residues. Per the germline V gene, CDR1 is SGHRS and CDR2 is YFSETQ. The V and J ends lost 1 base and 3 bases, in that order; junction bases with no gene match: 4. CDR3 loop: CASSLRTGANQPQHF. CDR3 sequence (DNA): TGCGCCAGCAGCTTGAGGACAGGTGCCAATCAGCCCCAGCATTTT. The whole variable domain, filled in from reference TRBV5-1 and TRBJ1-5, reads KAGVTQTPRYLIKTRGQQVTLSCSPISGHRSVSWYQQTPGQGLQFLFEYFSETQRNKGNFPGRFSGRQFSNSRSEMNVSTLELGDSALYLCASSLRTGANQPQHFGDGTRLSIL.

The CDR3 nucleotides are TGTGCTAGTGGTCCCCCCCCGACAGGGGGCCCCCCCGGCATCTCTGGAAACACCATATATTTT. Its translation is CASGPPPTGGPPGISGNTIYF. The chain links TRBV12-5 to TRBJ1-3; 10 positions agree with TRBD1. The germline gives CDR1 LGHNT, CDR2 FRNRAP. V lost 5 bases and J lost 0; bases outside the gene matches: 19. CDR3 length equals 21 residues.

The chain employs TRBV5-4 and TRBJ2-5; 13 nucleotides match TRBD2. This CDR3 contains 16 residues. Germline V CDR1 and CDR2: SGHNT, YYREEE (reference sequence). The J segment lost 2 bases and the V segment lost 4 bases, leaving 5 bases of the junction unmatched. The CDR3 reads CASSRTSGSAQETQYF. DNA of the CDR3: TGTGCCAGCAGCCGGACTAGCGGGAGCGCGCAAGAGACCCAGTACTTC. The variable domain in full, with the rest retrieved from reference TRBV5-4 and TRBJ2-5, is ETGVTQSPTHLIKTRGQQVTLRCSSQSGHNTVSWYQQALGQGPQFIFQYYREEENGRGNFPPRFSGLQFPNYSSELNVNALELDDSALYLCASSRTSGSAQETQYFGPGTRLLVL.

The chain carries TRBV27 and TRBJ2-3; D possibly corresponds to TRBD1 (7 bases). CDR1 and CDR2 from the germline V gene are MNHEY and SMNVEV (reference sequence). V dropped 7 bases and J dropped 1 base, with 15 bases sitting between them. This CDR3 is 15 amino acids long. The CDR3 loop is CASNGGGAGTDTQYF. DNA for the CDR3: TGTGCCAGCAATGGAGGGGGCGCAGGCACAGATACGCAGTATTTT.

This sequence joins TRBV30 and TRBJ1-1; the D is unclear. CDR1 is GTSNPN, CDR2 SVGIG, per germline (reference sequence). The CDR3 runs 13 residues. V was trimmed by 4 bases and J by 5 bases, leaving 14 bases between them. CDR3: CAWILLGGTEAFF. The CDR3 DNA is TGTGCCTGGATCCTTCTCGGAGGGACTGAAGCTTTCTTT.

This chain uses TRBV2 with TRBJ1-1; D ambiguous. Per germline, CDR1 SNHLY and CDR2 FYNNEI. CDR3 length equals 13 residues. V was cut by 2 bases and J by 3 bases, with 7 bases left in between. The CDR3 nucleotides are TGTGCCAGCAGTGAATCAGAGGACACTGAAGCTTTCTTT. Amino acids: CASSESEDTEAFF. The entire variable domain, with the rest obtained from reference TRBV2 and TRBJ1-1, is as follows: EPEVTQTPSHQVTQMGQEVILRCVPISNHLYFYWYRQILGQKVEFLVSFYNNEISEKSEIFDDQFSVERPDGSNFTLKIRSTKLEDSAMYFCASSESEDTEAFFGQGTRLTVV.

The rearrangement uses TRBV25-1 and TRBJ2-7, with D maybe TRBD2 (5 bases). This CDR3 region has 14 residues. Germline loops: CDR1 MGHDK, CDR2 SYGVNS. Between the trimmed V and J ends, which lost 2 bases and 1 base, there was a span of 9 bases. CDR3: CASSEIGGSYEQYF. CDR3 DNA: TGTGCCAGCAGTGAAATTGGAGGATCCTACGAGCAGTACTTC.

The rearrangement uses TRBV9 and TRBJ1-2; no clear D gene. Trimming pared 5 bases from V and 4 bases from J, leaving 15 bases between. In germline, CDR1 is SGDLS, CDR2 YYNGEE. The CDR3 has 14 residues. The CDR3 reads CASRDDTKPYGYTF. CDR3 nucleotides: TGTGCCAGCAGAGATGACACAAAGCCCTATGGCTACACCTTC.

The sample holds one count of this clone. The rearrangement joins TRBV10-3 to TRBJ1-3, with no clear D. Trimming removed 4 bases at V and 7 bases at J, with 8 bases between. The germline gives CDR1 ENHRY, CDR2 SYGVKD. The CDR3 extends over 12 amino acids. For the CDR3, the DNA is TGTGCCATCAGTGCCCAGCGGAACACCATATATTTT. It encodes CAISAQRNTIYF.